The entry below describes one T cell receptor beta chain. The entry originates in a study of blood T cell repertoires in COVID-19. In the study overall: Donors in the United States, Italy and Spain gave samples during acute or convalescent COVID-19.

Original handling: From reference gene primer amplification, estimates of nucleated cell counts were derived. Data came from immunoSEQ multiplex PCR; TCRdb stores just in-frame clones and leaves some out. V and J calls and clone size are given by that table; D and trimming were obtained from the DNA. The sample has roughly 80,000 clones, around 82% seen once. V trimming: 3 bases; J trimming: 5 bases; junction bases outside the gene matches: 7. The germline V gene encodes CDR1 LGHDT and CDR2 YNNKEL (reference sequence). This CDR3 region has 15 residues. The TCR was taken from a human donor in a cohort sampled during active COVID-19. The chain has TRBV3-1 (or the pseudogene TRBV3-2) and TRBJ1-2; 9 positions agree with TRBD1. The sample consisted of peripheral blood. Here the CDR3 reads CASSQFDRGVYGYTF. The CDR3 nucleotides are TGTGCCAGCAGCCAGTTCGACAGGGGGGTTTATGGCTACACCTTC.